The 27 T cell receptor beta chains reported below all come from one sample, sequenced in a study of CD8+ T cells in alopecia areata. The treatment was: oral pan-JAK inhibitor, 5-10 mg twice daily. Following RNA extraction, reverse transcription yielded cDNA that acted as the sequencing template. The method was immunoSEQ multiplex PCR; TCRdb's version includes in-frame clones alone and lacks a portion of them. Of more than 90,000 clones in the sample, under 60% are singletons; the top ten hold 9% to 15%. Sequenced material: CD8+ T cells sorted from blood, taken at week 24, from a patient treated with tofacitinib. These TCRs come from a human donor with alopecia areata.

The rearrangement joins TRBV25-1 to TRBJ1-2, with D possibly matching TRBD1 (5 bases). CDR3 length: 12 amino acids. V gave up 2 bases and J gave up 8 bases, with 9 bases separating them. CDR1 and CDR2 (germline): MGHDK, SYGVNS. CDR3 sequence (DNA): TGTGCCAGCAGTGAACAGGGAAGCGGCTACACCTTC. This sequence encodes CASSEQGSGYTF.

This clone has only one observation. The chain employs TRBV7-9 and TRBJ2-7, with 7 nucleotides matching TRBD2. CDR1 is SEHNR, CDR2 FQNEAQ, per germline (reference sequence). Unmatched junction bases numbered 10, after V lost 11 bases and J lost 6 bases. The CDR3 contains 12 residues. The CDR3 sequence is CASRGIVGEQYF. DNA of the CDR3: TGTGCCTCGCGGGGGATCGTGGGCGAGCAGTACTTC.

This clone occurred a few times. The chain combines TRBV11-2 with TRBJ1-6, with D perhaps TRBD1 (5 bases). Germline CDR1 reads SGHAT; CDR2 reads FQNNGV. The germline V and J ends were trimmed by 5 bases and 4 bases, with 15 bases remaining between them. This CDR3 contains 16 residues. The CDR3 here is CASSPPGRGYNSPLHF. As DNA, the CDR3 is TGTGCCAGCAGCCCCCCGGGGAGGGGTTATAATTCACCCCTCCACTTT.

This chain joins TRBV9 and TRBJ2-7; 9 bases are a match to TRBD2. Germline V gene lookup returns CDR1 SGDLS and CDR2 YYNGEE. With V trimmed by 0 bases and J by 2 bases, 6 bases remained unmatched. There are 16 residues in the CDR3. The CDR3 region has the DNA TGTGCCAGCAGCGTAGAGTCTAGCGGGGAGACCTACGAGCAGTACTTC. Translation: CASSVESSGETYEQYF.

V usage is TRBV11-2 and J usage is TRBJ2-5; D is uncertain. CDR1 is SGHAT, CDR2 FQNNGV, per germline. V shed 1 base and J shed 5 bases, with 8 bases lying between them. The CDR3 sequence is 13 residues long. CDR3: CASSLGVRETQYF. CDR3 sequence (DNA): TGTGCCAGCAGCTTAGGGGTCAGGGAGACCCAGTACTTC. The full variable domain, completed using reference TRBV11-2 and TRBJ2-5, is EAGVAQSPRYKIIEKRQSVAFWCNPISGHATLYWYQQILGQGPKLLIQFQNNGVVDDSQLPKDRFSAERLKGVDSTLKIQPAKLEDSAVYLCASSLGVRETQYFGPGTRLLVL.

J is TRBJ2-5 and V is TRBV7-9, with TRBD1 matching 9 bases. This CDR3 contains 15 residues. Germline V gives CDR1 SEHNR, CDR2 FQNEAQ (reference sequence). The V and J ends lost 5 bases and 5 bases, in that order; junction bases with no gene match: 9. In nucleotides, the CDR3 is TGTGCCAGCAGCGCTGCTTCTACAGGGGGCGAGACCCAGTACTTC. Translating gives CASSAASTGGETQYF.

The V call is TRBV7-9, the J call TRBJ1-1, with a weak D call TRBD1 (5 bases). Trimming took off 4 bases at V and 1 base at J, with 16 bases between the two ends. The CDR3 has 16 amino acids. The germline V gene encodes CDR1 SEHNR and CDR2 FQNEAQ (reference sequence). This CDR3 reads CASSSPHGAPNTEAFF. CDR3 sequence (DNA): TGTGCCAGCAGCTCCCCACACGGGGCCCCGAACACTGAAGCTTTCTTT.

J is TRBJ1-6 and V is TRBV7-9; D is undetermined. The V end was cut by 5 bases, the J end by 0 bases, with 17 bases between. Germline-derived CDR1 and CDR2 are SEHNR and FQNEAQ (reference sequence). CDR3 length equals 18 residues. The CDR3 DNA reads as TGTGCCAGCAGCCCCGACGGCATTCGGAGCTCCTATAATTCACCCCTCCACTTT. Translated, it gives CASSPDGIRSSYNSPLHF.

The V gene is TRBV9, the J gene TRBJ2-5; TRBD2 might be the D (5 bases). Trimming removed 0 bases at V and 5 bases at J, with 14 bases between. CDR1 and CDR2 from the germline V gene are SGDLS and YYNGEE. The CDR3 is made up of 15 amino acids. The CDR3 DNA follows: TGTGCCAGCAGCGTAGATGGAAGCGGATCGGAGACCCAGTACTTC. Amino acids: CASSVDGSGSETQYF.

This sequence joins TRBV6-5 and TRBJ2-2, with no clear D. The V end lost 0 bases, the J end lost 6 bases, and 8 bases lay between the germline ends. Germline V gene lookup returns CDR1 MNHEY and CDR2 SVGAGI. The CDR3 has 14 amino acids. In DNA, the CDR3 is TGTGCCAGCAGTTACTCTAACGTGGCCGGGGAGCTGTTTTTT. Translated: CASSYSNVAGELFF.

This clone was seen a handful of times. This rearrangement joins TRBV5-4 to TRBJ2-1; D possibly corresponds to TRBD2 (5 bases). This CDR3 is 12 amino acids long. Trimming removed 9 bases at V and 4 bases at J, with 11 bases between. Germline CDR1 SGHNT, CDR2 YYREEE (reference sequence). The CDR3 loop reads CATNGEYNEQFF. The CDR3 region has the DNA TGTGCCACCAACGGGGAATACAATGAGCAGTTCTTC.

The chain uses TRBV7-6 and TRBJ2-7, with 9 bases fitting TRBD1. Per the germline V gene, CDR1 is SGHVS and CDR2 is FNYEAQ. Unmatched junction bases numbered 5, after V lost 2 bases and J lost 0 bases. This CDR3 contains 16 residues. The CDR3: CASSLYGQGNSYEQYF. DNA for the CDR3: TGTGCCAGCAGCTTATATGGACAGGGGAACTCCTACGAGCAGTACTTC.

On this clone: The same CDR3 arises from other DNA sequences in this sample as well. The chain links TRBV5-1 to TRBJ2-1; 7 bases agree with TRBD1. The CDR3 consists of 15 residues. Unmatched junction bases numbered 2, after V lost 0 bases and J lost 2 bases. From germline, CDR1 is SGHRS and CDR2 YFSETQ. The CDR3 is CASSLEGGAYNEQFF. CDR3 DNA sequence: TGCGCCAGCAGCTTGGAAGGGGGCGCCTACAATGAGCAGTTCTTC. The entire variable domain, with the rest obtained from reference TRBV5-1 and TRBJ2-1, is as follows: KAGVTQTPRYLIKTRGQQVTLSCSPISGHRSVSWYQQTPGQGLQFLFEYFSETQRNKGNFPGRFSGRQFSNSRSEMNVSTLELGDSALYLCASSLEGGAYNEQFFGPGTRLTVL.

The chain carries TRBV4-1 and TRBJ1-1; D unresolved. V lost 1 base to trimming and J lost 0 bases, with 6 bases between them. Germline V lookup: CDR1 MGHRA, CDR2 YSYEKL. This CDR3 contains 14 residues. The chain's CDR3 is CASSQGRMNTEAFF. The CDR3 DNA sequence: TGCGCCAGCAGCCAAGGACGGATGAACACTGAAGCTTTCTTT.

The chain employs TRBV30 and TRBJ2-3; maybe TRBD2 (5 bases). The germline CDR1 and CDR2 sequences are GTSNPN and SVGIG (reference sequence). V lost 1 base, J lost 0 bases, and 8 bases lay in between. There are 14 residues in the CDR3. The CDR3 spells CAWSAGISTDTQYF. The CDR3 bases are TGTGCCTGGAGTGCCGGGATCAGCACAGATACGCAGTATTTT.

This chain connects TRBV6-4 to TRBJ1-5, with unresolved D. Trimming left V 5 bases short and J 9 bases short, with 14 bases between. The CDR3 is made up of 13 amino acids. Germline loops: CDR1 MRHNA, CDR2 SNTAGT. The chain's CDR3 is CASSYTDPGPQHF. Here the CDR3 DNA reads TGTGCCAGCAGTTACACAGATCCAGGGCCCCAGCATTTT.

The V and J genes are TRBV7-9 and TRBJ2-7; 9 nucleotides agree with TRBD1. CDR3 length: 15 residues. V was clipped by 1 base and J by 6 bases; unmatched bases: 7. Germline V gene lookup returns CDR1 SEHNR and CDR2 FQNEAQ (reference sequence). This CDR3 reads CASSLDGTGPVEQYF. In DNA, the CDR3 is TGTGCCAGCAGCTTAGATGGGACAGGGCCAGTCGAGCAGTACTTC.

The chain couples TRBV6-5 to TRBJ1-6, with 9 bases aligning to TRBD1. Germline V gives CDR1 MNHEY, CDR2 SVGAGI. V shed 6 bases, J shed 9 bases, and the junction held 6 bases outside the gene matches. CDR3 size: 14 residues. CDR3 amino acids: CASRTGTGSSPLHF. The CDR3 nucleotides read TGTGCCAGCAGGACCGGGACAGGGTCTTCACCCCTCCACTTT.

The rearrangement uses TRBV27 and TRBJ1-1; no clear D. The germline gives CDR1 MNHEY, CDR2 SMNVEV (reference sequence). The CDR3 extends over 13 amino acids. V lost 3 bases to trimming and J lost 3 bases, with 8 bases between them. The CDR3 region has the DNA TGTGCCAGCAGTTTGGGAGGAGACACTGAAGCTTTCTTT. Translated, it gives CASSLGGDTEAFF.

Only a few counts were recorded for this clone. CDR3: CASSQADRLDTQYF. The DNA of the CDR3 is TGTGCCAGCAGCCAAGCGGATCGCTTAGATACGCAGTATTTT. This chain connects TRBV14 to TRBJ2-3; D ambiguous. Trimming took 1 base from V and 5 from J, leaving 10 bases between them. The germline V gene has CDR1 SGHDN and CDR2 FVKESK. This CDR3 contains 14 residues.

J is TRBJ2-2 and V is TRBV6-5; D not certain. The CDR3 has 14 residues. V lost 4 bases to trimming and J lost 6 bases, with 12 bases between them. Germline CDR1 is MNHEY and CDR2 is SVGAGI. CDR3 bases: TGTGCCAGCAGTTTCGAGACGGTATCCGGGGAGCTGTTTTTT. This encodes CASSFETVSGELFF.

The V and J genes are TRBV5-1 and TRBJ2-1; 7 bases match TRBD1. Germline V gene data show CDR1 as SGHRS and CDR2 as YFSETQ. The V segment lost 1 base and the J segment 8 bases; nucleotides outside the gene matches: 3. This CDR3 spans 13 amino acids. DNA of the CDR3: TGCGCCAGCAGCTTGCCCCAGGGGGATGAGCAGTTCTTC. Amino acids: CASSLPQGDEQFF.

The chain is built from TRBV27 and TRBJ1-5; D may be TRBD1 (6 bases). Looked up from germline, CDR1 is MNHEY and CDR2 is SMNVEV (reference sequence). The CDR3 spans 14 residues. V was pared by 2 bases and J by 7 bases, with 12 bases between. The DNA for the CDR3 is TGTGCCAGCAGTTTAATATTGGGGGGCCAGCCCCAGCATTTT. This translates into CASSLILGGQPQHF.

CDR3 sequence reads: CASSLGLAGATPGETQYF. The DNA for the CDR3 is TGCGCCAGCAGCCTCGGACTAGCGGGGGCTACCCCCGGGGAGACCCAGTACTTC. This chain uses TRBV4-1 with TRBJ2-5; 13 positions match TRBD2. The V gene end was trimmed by 4 bases and the J gene end by 5 bases; junction bases not matched to a gene: 13. This CDR3 spans 18 amino acids. CDR1 and CDR2 (germline): MGHRA, YSYEKL.

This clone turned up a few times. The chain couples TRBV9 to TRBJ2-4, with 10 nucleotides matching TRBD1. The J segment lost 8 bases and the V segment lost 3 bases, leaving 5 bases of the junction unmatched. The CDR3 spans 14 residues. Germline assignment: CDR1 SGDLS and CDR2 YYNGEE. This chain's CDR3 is CASSDGTGEYIQYF. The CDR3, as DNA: TGTGCCAGCAGCGACGGGACAGGGGAGTACATTCAGTACTTC.

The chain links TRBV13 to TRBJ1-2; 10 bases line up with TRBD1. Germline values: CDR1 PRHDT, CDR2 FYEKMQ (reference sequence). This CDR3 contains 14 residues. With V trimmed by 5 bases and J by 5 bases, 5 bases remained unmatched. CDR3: CASSTGQGDYGYTF. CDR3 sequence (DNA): TGTGCCAGCAGCACCGGACAGGGGGATTATGGCTACACCTTC. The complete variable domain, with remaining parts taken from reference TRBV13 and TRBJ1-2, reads AAGVIQSPRHLIKEKRETATLKCYPIPRHDTVYWYQQGPGQDPQFLISFYEKMQSDKGSIPDRFSAQQFSDYHSELNMSSLELGDSALYFCASSTGQGDYGYTFGSGTRLTVV.

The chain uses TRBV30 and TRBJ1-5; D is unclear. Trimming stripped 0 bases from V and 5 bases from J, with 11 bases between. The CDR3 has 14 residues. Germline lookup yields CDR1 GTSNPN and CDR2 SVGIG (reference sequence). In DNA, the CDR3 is TGTGCCTGGAGTGTTGGAGAGTGGGATCAGCCCCAGCATTTT. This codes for CAWSVGEWDQPQHF.